Listed here are 12 T cell receptor beta chains from one sample, sequenced in a study of CDR3 diversity in severe acne. TCRdb reprocessed the PCR reads with MiXCR, giving one entry per CDR3 protein. The repertoire includes around 85,000 distinct CDR3 sequences, approximately 54% of them detected once, and roughly 11% sits in the top ten. Sequenced sample: blood. The receptors shown here come from a male donor with severe acne vulgaris.

The chain joins TRBV7-9 to TRBJ2-7, with 10 bases aligning to TRBD2. Germline values: CDR1 SEHNR, CDR2 FQNEAQ (reference sequence). Unmatched junction bases numbered 15, after V lost 5 bases and J lost 5 bases. The CDR3 has 17 residues. This CDR3 reads CASSPPTSGRVFDEQYF. CDR3 DNA sequence: TGTGCCAGCAGCCCGCCGACAAGCGGGAGGGTTTTTGACGAGCAGTACTTC.

This clonotype occurred a few times. This chain connects TRBV6-5 to TRBJ1-2; perhaps TRBD1 as D (5 bases). Trimming removed 0 bases at V and 6 bases at J, with 14 bases between. Germline loops: CDR1 MNHEY, CDR2 SVGAGI. This CDR3 spans 15 amino acids. The CDR3 is CASSYSRVGVDGYTF. Here the CDR3 DNA reads TGTGCCAGCAGTTACTCCAGGGTGGGGGTCGATGGCTACACCTTC.

This clonotype has only a few counts. The chain couples TRBV7-9 to TRBJ1-6, with D unresolved. The V and J ends lost 1 base and 10 bases respectively, with 14 bases between them. Per the germline V gene, CDR1 is SEHNR and CDR2 is FQNEAQ (reference sequence). There are 15 residues in the CDR3. The chain's CDR3 is CASSLVAGGASPLHF. CDR3 nucleotides: TGTGCCAGCAGCTTAGTGGCCGGAGGCGCCTCACCCCTCCACTTT. Looking up the rest from reference TRBV7-9 and TRBJ1-6 gives the full variable domain: DTGVSQNPRHKITKRGQNVTFRCDPISEHNRLYWYRQTLGQGPEFLTYFQNEAQLEKSRLLSDRFSAERPKGSFSTLEIQRTEQGDSAMYLCASSLVAGGASPLHFGNGTRLTVT.

This chain joins TRBV24-1 and TRBJ2-3; tentative D call: TRBD2 (6 bases). Germline-derived CDR1 and CDR2 are KGHDR and SFDVKD. Trimming left V 8 bases short and J 0 bases short, with 14 bases between. This CDR3 is built from 15 residues. CDR3 loop: CATTEGRRSTDTQYF. The CDR3 DNA reads TGTGCCACCACGGAGGGCAGGCGAAGCACAGATACGCAGTATTTT.

In its sample, this clonotype was seen once. A much larger clone sits a single nucleotide away, making a read error possible. The rearrangement uses TRBV7-9 and TRBJ1-2; 7 nucleotides align to TRBD1. The CDR3 totals 13 residues. Germline V lookup: CDR1 SEHNR, CDR2 FQNEAQ (reference sequence). Trimming took 2 bases from V and 6 from J; bases not matched to a gene: 3. CDR3 residues: CASSLTGEHGYTF. CDR3 DNA sequence: TGTGCCAGCAGCTTAACAGGGGAACATGGCTACACCTTC.

Only a few counts were recorded for this clonotype. The genes are TRBV9 and TRBJ1-2; D gene ambiguous. Trimming cost V 0 bases and J 6 bases, with 3 bases left between them. The CDR3 is 11 residues long. The germline V gene has CDR1 SGDLS and CDR2 YYNGEE. CDR3 amino acids: CASSVEDGYTF. As DNA, the CDR3 is TGTGCCAGCAGCGTAGAGGATGGCTACACCTTC.

CDR3 amino acids: CASSDRNNYGYTF. CDR3 nucleotide sequence: TGTGCCAGCAGCGACAGGAATAACTATGGCTACACCTTC. The chain recombines TRBV6-5 with TRBJ1-2; a weak D match, TRBD1 (6 bases). V lost 6 bases, J lost 1 base, and 9 bases lay in between. This CDR3 has 13 amino acids. Germline loops: CDR1 MNHEY, CDR2 SVGAGI.

The chain carries TRBV20-1 and TRBJ1-4; 12 bases match TRBD1. CDR3 length: 17 amino acids. V lost 5 bases, J lost 2 bases, and 9 bases stayed unmatched. Per the germline V gene, CDR1 is DFQATT and CDR2 is SNEGSKA (reference sequence). The DNA for the CDR3 is TGCAGTGCTGGAACCGGGACAGGGGGCGCGACTAATGAAAAACTGTTTTTT. Translation: CSAGTGTGGATNEKLFF.

The chain carries TRBV2 and TRBJ1-2; D is unclear. The germline gives CDR1 SNHLY, CDR2 FYNNEI. This CDR3 region has 11 residues. Trimming cost V 7 bases and J 3 bases, with 6 bases left between them. CDR3 sequence: CASTADYGYTF. The CDR3, as DNA: TGTGCCAGCACGGCAGACTATGGCTACACCTTC.

This clonotype was recorded many times. The rearrangement uses TRBV12-5 and TRBJ2-1, with D unresolved. Germline lookup yields CDR1 LGHNT and CDR2 FRNRAP. The CDR3 length is 12 residues. Trimming pared 0 bases from V and 7 bases from J, leaving 4 bases between. In DNA form, the CDR3 reads TGTGCTAGTGGTTTGGTACAGAATGAGCAGTTCTTC. Translating gives CASGLVQNEQFF.

This clonotype was seen many times. V and J are TRBV28 and TRBJ2-1; no clear D gene. Germline assignment: CDR1 MDHEN and CDR2 SYDVKM. The V gene lost 2 bases and the J gene lost 6 bases, with 11 bases spanning the gap. This CDR3 is 14 amino acids long. CDR3 amino acids: CASSLGWRSNEQFF. CDR3 nucleotide sequence: TGTGCCAGCAGTTTAGGGTGGCGCTCCAATGAGCAGTTCTTC.

This clonotype came up many times. The chain carries TRBV7-6 and TRBJ2-5; the D gene could be TRBD1 or TRBD2 (5 bases each). Deletions cut 5 bases from V and 5 bases from J, with 18 bases between. Looked up from germline, CDR1 is SGHVS and CDR2 is FNYEAQ. This CDR3 is 15 amino acids long. Written as DNA, the CDR3 is TGTGCCAGCAGCGAGGGGTACCGCAATCGGGAGACCCAGTACTTC. Protein: CASSEGYRNRETQYF.